These 17 T cell receptor beta chains were all obtained from the same sample, sequenced in a study of blood T cell repertoires in COVID-19. Profiled with immunoSEQ multiplex PCR; TCRdb holds only in-frame clones, not every one. This table has fewer than 120,000 clones, around four fifths appearing once. Input material: peripheral blood. These receptors all stem from a woman in her sixties with acute or convalescent COVID-19.

The V call is TRBV6-2 or TRBV6-3, the J call TRBJ2-1; 9 bases are shared with TRBD2. The CDR3 consists of 15 residues. The junction had 5 bases not matched to a gene; V was cut back by 6 bases and J by 2 bases. Germline CDR1 MNHEY, CDR2 SVGEGT. In DNA, the CDR3 is TGTGCCAGCAGCCTAGCGGGGTCTACCTACAATGAGCAGTTCTTC. Its translation is CASSLAGSTYNEQFF.

This clone was picked up a small number of times. V is TRBV4-3 and J is TRBJ1-2, with D uncertain. Germline V CDR1 and CDR2: LGHNA, YSLEER. Trimming pared 0 bases from V and 2 bases from J, leaving 7 bases between. This CDR3 has 14 amino acids. DNA of the CDR3: TGCGCCAGCAGCCAAGACTCGGTAAACTATGGCTACACCTTC. It yields the protein CASSQDSVNYGYTF.

V is TRBV6-1 and J is TRBJ1-5, with a tentative D call TRBD1 (5 bases). From germline, CDR1 is MNHNS and CDR2 SASEGT. The CDR3 is 13 residues long. V lost 5 bases, J lost 7 bases, and 12 bases lay in between. The CDR3 sequence is CASSTGGTQPQHF. DNA for the CDR3: TGTGCCAGCAGTACGGGGGGTACACAGCCCCAGCATTTT.

The chain combines TRBV5-6 with TRBJ1-4; D might be TRBD1 (5 bases). V was clipped by 4 bases and J by 3 bases, with 16 bases between them. The germline CDR1 and CDR2 sequences are SGHDT and YYEEEE. The CDR3 covers 16 residues. In nucleotides, the CDR3 is TGTGCCAGCAGCCAAGGACAACTGGTTCCTAATGAAAAACTGTTTTTT. Its translation: CASSQGQLVPNEKLFF.

The chain combines TRBV7-3 with TRBJ1-1; 8 bases agree with TRBD1. Germline V gene data show CDR1 as SGHTA and CDR2 as FQGTGA. Trimming cost V 5 bases and J 2 bases; bases outside gene matches: 10. The CDR3 loop spans 16 amino acids. CDR3 in DNA: TGTGCCAGCAGCATTTCAGGGGGCTCGGGAAACACTGAAGCTTTCTTT. This encodes CASSISGGSGNTEAFF.

The chain has TRBV7-9 and TRBJ2-5; 10 bases agree with TRBD2. Germline V lookup: CDR1 SEHNR, CDR2 FQNEAQ (reference sequence). CDR3 length equals 16 residues. V was clipped by 3 bases and J by 5 bases; unmatched bases: 9. CDR3 in amino acids: CASSLISGGPGETQYF. The CDR3 DNA is TGTGCCAGCAGCTTGATTAGCGGGGGGCCGGGGGAGACCCAGTACTTC.

The chain joins TRBV4-3 to TRBJ1-2; 7 bases are a match to TRBD1. The V gene end was trimmed by 0 bases and the J gene end by 4 bases; junction bases not matched to a gene: 11. The CDR3 covers 17 residues. Per the germline V gene, CDR1 is LGHNA and CDR2 is YSLEER. The CDR3 sequence: CASSQDPWTGSLYGYTF. The CDR3 DNA reads TGCGCCAGCAGCCAAGACCCGTGGACAGGTTCTCTCTATGGCTACACCTTC.

The rearrangement uses TRBV5-6 and TRBJ1-4; 7 bases line up with TRBD1. Germline V gene data show CDR1 as SGHDT and CDR2 as YYEEEE. The CDR3 consists of 15 residues. With 4 bases clipped from V and 8 bases from J, the junction kept 11 bases outside the gene matches. The CDR3 loop is CASSAEGGQEEKLFF. CDR3 coding DNA: TGTGCCAGCAGCGCAGAAGGCGGACAGGAAGAAAAACTGTTTTTT.

This sequence joins TRBV5-3 and TRBJ1-1; 11 bases are a match to TRBD1. TRBV5-3 is an ORF, and what it does is uncertain. The CDR3 sequence is 19 residues long. The J segment lost 1 base and the V segment lost 3 bases, leaving 14 bases of the junction unmatched. CDR3 loop: CARSWAEGDRGLKNTEAFF. The CDR3 region has the DNA TGTGCCAGAAGCTGGGCTGAGGGGGACAGGGGGTTGAAGAACACTGAAGCTTTCTTT.

V usage is TRBV15 and J usage is TRBJ1-1; TRBD1 agrees at 7 bases. The CDR3 has 15 amino acids. Germline CDR1 LNHNV, CDR2 YYDKDF (reference sequence). J was trimmed by 7 bases and V by 0 bases; bases with no gene match: 8. DNA for the CDR3: TGTGCCACCAGCAGAGAGGAGACAGGGCCCCTTGAAGCTTTCTTT. This gives the protein CATSREETGPLEAFF.

This clone appeared a single time. This chain connects TRBV5-1 to TRBJ2-3; 7 bases match TRBD1. The CDR3 covers 15 residues. The V and J ends lost 7 bases and 3 bases, in that order; junction bases with no gene match: 11. The V gene's germline CDR1 is SGHRS and CDR2 YFSETQ. The CDR3 DNA reads TGCGCCAGCGGAACAGGGGACGTGAATACAGATACGCAGTATTTT. This codes for CASGTGDVNTDTQYF. The full variable domain, in which reference TRBV5-1 and TRBJ2-3 provide the parts outside the CDR3, is KAGVTQTPRYLIKTRGQQVTLSCSPISGHRSVSWYQQTPGQGLQFLFEYFSETQRNKGNFPGRFSGRQFSNSRSEMNVSTLELGDSALYLCASGTGDVNTDTQYFGPGTRLTVL.

The rearrangement links TRBV7-8 to TRBJ1-1, with D hard to call. CDR3 length equals 15 residues. Germline assignment: CDR1 SGHVS and CDR2 FQNEAQ. The ends were cut back, 5 bases at V and 0 bases at J, with 13 bases in the middle. The chain's CDR3 is CASSQWLNMNTEAFF. As DNA, the CDR3 is TGTGCCAGCAGCCAGTGGCTGAACATGAACACTGAAGCTTTCTTT.

This clone was seen a few times. This chain links TRBV6-2 or TRBV6-3 with TRBJ1-5, with TRBD1 matching over 7 bases. This CDR3 region has 13 residues. Trimming cost V 3 bases and J 7 bases; bases outside gene matches: 3. Germline V gene data show CDR1 as MNHEY and CDR2 as SVGEGT. CDR3 residues: CASSYVGGQPQHF. DNA of the CDR3: TGTGCCAGCAGTTATGTAGGGGGCCAGCCCCAGCATTTT.

Written as DNA, the CDR3 is TGCGCCAGCGGATCCAGGACAGGCGGAACCGGGGAGCTGTTTTTT. It specifies CASGSRTGGTGELFF. The chain carries TRBV5-1 and TRBJ2-2, with TRBD1 matching over 7 bases. The V segment lost 7 bases and the J segment 5 bases; nucleotides outside the gene matches: 11. The CDR3 extends over 15 amino acids. In germline, CDR1 is SGHRS, CDR2 YFSETQ.

The chain has TRBV14 and TRBJ1-1; D is ambiguous. Germline V CDR1 and CDR2: SGHDN, FVKESK. Trimming removed 0 bases at V and 9 bases at J, with 17 bases between. There are 15 residues in the CDR3. The CDR3 reads CASSQDRGASQKAFF. For the CDR3, the DNA is TGTGCCAGCAGCCAAGATCGGGGAGCATCCCAAAAAGCTTTCTTT.

There are a few counts of this clone. The J gene is TRBJ2-7, the V gene TRBV30, with TRBD1 matching 7 bases. The CDR3 is 12 residues long. Germline V gives CDR1 GTSNPN, CDR2 SVGIG (reference sequence). Trimming cost V 5 bases and J 7 bases; bases outside gene matches: 8. DNA for the CDR3: TGTGCCTGGGCCACAGGGGTTGGTGAGCAGTACTTC. This translates into CAWATGVGEQYF.

A remark on this clone: The same CDR3 also results from other DNA sequences found in this sample. This chain connects TRBV7-6 to TRBJ2-1, with 7 positions matching TRBD2. Trimming cost V 1 base and J 2 bases; bases outside gene matches: 2. Germline V CDR1 and CDR2: SGHVS, FNYEAQ. CDR3 size: 15 residues. The DNA for the CDR3 is TGTGCCAGCAGCTTAGTCGGGGGGACCTACAATGAGCAGTTCTTC. Translation: CASSLVGGTYNEQFF.